This T cell receptor (beta chain) comes out of a study of cytotoxic CD8 clonotypes in ibrutinib-treated CLL (dated by TCRdb to about 2021). General notes on the study: The cohort included roughly 15 treatment-naive and about a dozen relapsed/refractory patients; some 18 were IGHV unmutated. Response samples were obtained after a median of approximately 12 months of treatment, with a range of roughly 6 to 40 months. Cryopreserved peripheral blood mononuclear cells were obtained before treatment, at response, and at either sustained remission or disease progression. Responses were partial in some 24 patients and complete in 2; after median about 5.5 years follow-up, around 14 stayed in remission and about twelve progressed. Of the roughly 79 people in the trial, approximately 28 had longitudinal samples available. Samples averaged roughly 280,000 productive templates and 80,000 to 100,000 productive rearrangements. Overall study results and their limits: Clonality increased at ibrutinib response, stayed stable in sustained remission, and fell back toward baseline at progression. Sampling times were not matched between patients in sustained remission and patients whose disease was progressing, and lymph node repertoires were not examined. Public clonotypes were rare and either shrank or stayed stable during treatment, and the rise in clonality at ibrutinib response reflected expansion of private clonotypes. Baseline clonality was found to be higher than that of age-matched healthy donors and was strongly correlated with circulating CD8+ T-cell counts.

About this clone: Its antigen is still unknown. No qualities accompany the bases; no much larger clone lies one base away.

The goal of deep resolution MiSeq sequencing was a depth between 1 in 1 million and 1 in 200,000 T cells, and coverage averaged 10x per clonotype. The immunoSEQ hsTCRB Kit was used to generate the TCR beta libraries. Turning to the authors' computational methods: The data were analyzed with ImmunoSEQ Analyzer and ImmunoSEQ Data Assistant, and V, D and J gene assignments followed IMGT definitions. Clonality, which ranges from 0 to 1, was calculated by subtracting the normalized Shannon entropy of productive rearrangement frequencies from one. Public clonotype analysis was restricted to overrepresented clonotypes comprising at least 0.05% of each patient's repertoire. Repertoires from roughly 13 age-matched healthy donors in immuneACCESS were used as clonality controls. Sourced from immuneACCESS, this table was stored by TCRdb with only in-frame sequences that have V and J called. A share of the clones is absent; for the studies checked, an unresolved V gene accounts for under half, and the remainder has no known explanation. V and J calls and clone size are copied from that table; D and trimming were computed from the DNA. For this sample the table gives around 300,000 clones, of which around four fifths were detected only once. Together, the top ten hold under 8.5% of the sample.

For TCR beta library preparation, roughly 2 micrograms of genomic DNA were extracted from the cryopreserved PBMCs. Longitudinal blood samples from CLL patients receiving ibrutinib monotherapy were subjected to high-throughput TCR beta sequencing. The patients took part in an open-label, single-center phase 2 trial of ibrutinib monotherapy. At the junction V is shortened by 4 bases and J by 2 bases, with 6 bases in between. From the cysteine through the phenylalanine, the CDR3 covers 12 amino acids. CDR3 DNA is the only sequence kept; it has 36 bases, read in frame from the first base. In the germline V gene, CDR1 corresponds to MDHEN and CDR2 to SYDVKM.

This specimen was PBMCs, taken before ibrutinib treatment. The sequence joins TRBV28 to TRBJ2-7; TRBD1 is possibly the D segment (5 matching bases). This clonotype was sampled from a human donor with chronic lymphocytic leukemia. The CDR3 protein sequence reads: CASSSDTYEQYF. The DNA sequence is given as TGTGCCAGCAGTTCGGACACCTACGAGCAGTACTTC.